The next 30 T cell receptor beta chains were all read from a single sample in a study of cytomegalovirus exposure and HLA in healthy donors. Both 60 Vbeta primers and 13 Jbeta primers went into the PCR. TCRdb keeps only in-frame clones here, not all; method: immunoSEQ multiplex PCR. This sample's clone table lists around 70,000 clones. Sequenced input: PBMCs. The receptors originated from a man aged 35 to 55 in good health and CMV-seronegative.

The CDR3 loop is CASALTGNYEQYF. The CDR3 DNA sequence: TGTGCCAGCGCGCTGACAGGGAACTACGAGCAGTACTTC. The J gene is TRBJ2-7, the V gene TRBV2, with 7 bases fitting TRBD1. Germline lookup yields CDR1 SNHLY and CDR2 FYNNEI. Unmatched junction bases numbered 7, after V lost 8 bases and J lost 3 bases. This CDR3 has 13 residues.

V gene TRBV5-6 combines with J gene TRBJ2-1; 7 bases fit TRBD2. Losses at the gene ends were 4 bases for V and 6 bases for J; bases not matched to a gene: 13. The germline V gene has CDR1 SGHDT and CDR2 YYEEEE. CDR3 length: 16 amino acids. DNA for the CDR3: TGTGCCAGCAGCCTCCAGGTGCGGGGGTCTGGCAATGAGCAGTTCTTC. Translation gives CASSLQVRGSGNEQFF.

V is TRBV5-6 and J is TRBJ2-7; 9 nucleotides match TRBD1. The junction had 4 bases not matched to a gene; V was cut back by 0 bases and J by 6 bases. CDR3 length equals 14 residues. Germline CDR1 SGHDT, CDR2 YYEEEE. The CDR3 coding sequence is TGTGCCAGCAGCTTGGTACAGGGGGCGTTCGAGCAGTACTTC. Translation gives CASSLVQGAFEQYF.

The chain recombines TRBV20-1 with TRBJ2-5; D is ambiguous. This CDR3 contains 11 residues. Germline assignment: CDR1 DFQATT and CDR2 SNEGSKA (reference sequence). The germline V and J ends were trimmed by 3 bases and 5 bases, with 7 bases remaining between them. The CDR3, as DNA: TGCAGTGCTAGTAGTGCGGAGACCCAGTACTTC. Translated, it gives CSASSAETQYF.

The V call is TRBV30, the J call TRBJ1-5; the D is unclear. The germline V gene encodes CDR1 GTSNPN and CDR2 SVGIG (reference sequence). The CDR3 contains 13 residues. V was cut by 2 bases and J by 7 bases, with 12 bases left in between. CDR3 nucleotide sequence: TGTGCCTGGAGTTTAGGCGTGGAGCAGCCCCAGCATTTT. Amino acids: CAWSLGVEQPQHF.

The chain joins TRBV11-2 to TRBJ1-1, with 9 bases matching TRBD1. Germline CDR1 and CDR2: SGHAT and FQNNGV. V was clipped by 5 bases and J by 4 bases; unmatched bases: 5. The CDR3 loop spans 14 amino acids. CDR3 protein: CASSPQGASTEAFF. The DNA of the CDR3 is TGTGCCAGCAGCCCACAGGGGGCGAGCACTGAAGCTTTCTTT.

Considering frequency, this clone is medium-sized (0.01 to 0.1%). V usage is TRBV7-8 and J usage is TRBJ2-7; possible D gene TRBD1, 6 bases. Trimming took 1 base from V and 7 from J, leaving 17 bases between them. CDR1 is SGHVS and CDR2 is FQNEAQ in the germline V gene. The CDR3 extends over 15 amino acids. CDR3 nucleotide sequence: TGTGCCAGCAGCTTAGTCCAGGGGCCTTCGGGAGAGCAGTACTTC. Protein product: CASSLVQGPSGEQYF.

CDR3 in amino acids: CAWSKRWSTEAFF. In nucleotides, the CDR3 is TGTGCCTGGAGTAAACGTTGGAGCACTGAAGCTTTCTTT. V gene TRBV30 combines with J gene TRBJ1-1; no clear D. V lost 2 bases, J lost 4 bases, and 11 bases lay in between. Per the germline V gene, CDR1 is GTSNPN and CDR2 is SVGIG (reference sequence). The CDR3 is 13 residues long.

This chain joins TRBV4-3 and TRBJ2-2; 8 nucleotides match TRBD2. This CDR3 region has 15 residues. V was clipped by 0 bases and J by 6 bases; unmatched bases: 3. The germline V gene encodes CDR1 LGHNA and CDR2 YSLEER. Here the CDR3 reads CASSQDGGAPGELFF. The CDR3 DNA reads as TGCGCCAGCAGCCAAGACGGGGGGGCTCCCGGGGAGCTGTTTTTT.

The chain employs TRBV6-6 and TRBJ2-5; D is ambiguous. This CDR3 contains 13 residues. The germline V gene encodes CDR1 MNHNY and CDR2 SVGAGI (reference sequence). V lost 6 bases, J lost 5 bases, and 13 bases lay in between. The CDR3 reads CASSRTDRETQYF. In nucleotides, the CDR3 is TGTGCCAGCAGCCGCACAGATCGCGAGACCCAGTACTTC.

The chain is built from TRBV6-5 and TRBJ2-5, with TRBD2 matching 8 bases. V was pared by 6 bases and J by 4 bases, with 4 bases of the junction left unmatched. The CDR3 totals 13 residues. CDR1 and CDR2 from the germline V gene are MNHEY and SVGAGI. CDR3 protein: CASRTSVGETQYF. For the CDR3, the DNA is TGTGCCAGCAGGACTAGCGTAGGAGAGACCCAGTACTTC.

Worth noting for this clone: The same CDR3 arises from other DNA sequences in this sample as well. The CDR3 is CAIRTASNTGELFF. In nucleotides, the CDR3 is TGTGCCATCAGGACAGCCTCCAACACCGGGGAGCTGTTTTTT. J is TRBJ2-2 and V is TRBV10-3; tentatively, D is TRBD1 (5 bases). This CDR3 is built from 14 residues. Germline V gene lookup returns CDR1 ENHRY and CDR2 SYGVKD. Between the trimmed V and J ends, which lost 6 bases and 2 bases, there was a span of 10 bases.

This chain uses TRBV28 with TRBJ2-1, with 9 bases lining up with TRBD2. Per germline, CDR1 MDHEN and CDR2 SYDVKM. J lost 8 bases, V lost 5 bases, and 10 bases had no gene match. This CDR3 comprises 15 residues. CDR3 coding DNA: TGTGCCAGCAGTCCACTAGCGGGTGCAGGCGATGAGCAGTTCTTC. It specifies CASSPLAGAGDEQFF. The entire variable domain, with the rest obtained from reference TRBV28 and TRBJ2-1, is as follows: DVKVTQSSRYLVKRTGEKVFLECVQDMDHENMFWYRQDPGLGLRLIYFSYDVKMKEKGDIPEGYSVSREKKERFSLILESASTNQTSMYLCASSPLAGAGDEQFFGPGTRLTVL.

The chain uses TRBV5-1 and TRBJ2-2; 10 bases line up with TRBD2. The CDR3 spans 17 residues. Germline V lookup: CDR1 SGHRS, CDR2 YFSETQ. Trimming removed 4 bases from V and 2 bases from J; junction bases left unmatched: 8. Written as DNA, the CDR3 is TGCGCCAGCAGCCCAATGCTAGCGGGAGATAACACCGGGGAGCTGTTTTTT. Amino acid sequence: CASSPMLAGDNTGELFF.

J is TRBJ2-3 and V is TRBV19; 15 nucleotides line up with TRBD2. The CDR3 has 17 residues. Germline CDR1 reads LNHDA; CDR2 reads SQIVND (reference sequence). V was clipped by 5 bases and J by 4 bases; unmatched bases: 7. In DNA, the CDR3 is TGTGCCAGTAGTTCACGGACTAGCGGGAGGGCCCCAGATACGCAGTATTTT. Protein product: CASSSRTSGRAPDTQYF.

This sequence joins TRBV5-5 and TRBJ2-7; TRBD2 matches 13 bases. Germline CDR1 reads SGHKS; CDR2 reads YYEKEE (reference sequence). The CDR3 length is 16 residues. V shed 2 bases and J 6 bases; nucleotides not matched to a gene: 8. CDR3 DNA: TGTGCCAGCAGCTTACGGACTAGCGGGAGTGTTCCCGAGCAGTACTTC. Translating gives CASSLRTSGSVPEQYF. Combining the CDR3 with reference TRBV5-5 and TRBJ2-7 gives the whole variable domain DAGVTQSPTHLIKTRGQQVTLRCSPISGHKSVSWYQQVLGQGPQFIFQYYEKEERGRGNFPDRFSARQFPNYSSELNVNALLLGDSALYLCASSLRTSGSVPEQYFGPGTRLTVT.

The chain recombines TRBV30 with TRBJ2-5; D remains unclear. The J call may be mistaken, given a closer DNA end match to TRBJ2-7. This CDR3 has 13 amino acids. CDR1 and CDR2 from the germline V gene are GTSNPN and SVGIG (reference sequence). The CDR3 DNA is TGTGCCTGGAGTCTCGCATTGTCGAACGAGCAGTACTTC. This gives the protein CAWSLALSNEQYF.

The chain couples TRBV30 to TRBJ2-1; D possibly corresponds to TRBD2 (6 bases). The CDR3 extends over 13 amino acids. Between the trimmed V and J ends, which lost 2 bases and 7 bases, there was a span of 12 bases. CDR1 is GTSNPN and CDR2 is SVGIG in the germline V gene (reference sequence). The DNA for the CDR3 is TGTGCCTGGAGTTGGGACTCAATGAATGAGCAGTTCTTC. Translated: CAWSWDSMNEQFF.

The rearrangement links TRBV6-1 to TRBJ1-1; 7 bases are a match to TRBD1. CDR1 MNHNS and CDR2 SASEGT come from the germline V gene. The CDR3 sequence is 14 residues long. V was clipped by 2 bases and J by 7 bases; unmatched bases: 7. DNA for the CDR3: TGTGCCAGCAGTGAAAGAAGGGGGCGAGGTGAAGCTTTCTTT. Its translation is CASSERRGRGEAFF.

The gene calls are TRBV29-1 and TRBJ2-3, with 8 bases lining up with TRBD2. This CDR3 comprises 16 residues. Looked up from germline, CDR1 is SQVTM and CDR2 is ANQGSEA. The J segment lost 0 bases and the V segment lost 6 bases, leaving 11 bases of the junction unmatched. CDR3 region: CSVTGTRRTSTDTQYF. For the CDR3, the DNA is TGCAGCGTCACCGGGACTAGGAGGACTAGCACAGATACGCAGTATTTT.

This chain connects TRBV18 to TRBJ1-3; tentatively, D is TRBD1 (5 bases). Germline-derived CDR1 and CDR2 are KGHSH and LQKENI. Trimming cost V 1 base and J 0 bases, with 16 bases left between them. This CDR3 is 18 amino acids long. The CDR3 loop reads CASSPQGDRFSSGNTIYF. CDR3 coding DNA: TGTGCCAGCTCACCACAAGGCGACAGATTTAGCTCTGGAAACACCATATATTTT. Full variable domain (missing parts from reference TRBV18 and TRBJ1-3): NAGVMQNPRHLVRRRGQEARLRCSPMKGHSHVYWYRQLPEEGLKFMVYLQKENIIDESGMPKERFSAEFPKEGPSILRIQQVVRGDSAAYFCASSPQGDRFSSGNTIYFGEGSWLTVV.

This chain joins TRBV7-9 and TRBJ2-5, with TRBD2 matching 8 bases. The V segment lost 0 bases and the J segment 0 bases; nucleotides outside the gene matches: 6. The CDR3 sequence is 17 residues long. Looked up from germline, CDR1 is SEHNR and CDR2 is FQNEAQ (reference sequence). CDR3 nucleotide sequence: TGTGCCAGCAGCTTAGCGCTTAGCGGGGTGTACCAAGAGACCCAGTACTTC. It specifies CASSLALSGVYQETQYF.

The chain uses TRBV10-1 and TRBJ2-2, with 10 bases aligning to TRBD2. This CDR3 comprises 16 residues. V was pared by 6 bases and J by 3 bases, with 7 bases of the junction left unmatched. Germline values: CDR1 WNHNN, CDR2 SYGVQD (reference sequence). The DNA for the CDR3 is TGCGCCAGCAGCCCGGGGACTAGCGTTTACACCGGGGAGCTGTTTTTT. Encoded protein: CASSPGTSVYTGELFF.

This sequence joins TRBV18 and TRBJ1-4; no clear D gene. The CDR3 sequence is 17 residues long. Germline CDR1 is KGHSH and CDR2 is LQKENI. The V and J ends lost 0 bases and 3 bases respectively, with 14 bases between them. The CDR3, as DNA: TGTGCCAGCTCACCACCCGGACGGGGTGGGTCTAATGAAAAACTGTTTTTT. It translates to CASSPPGRGGSNEKLFF.

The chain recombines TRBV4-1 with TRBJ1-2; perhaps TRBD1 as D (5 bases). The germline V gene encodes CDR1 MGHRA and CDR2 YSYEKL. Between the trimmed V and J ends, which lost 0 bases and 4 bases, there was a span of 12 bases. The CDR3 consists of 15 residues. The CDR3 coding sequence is TGCGCCAGCAGCCAAGATCGGGGGTTAGCCTATGGCTACACCTTC. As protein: CASSQDRGLAYGYTF.

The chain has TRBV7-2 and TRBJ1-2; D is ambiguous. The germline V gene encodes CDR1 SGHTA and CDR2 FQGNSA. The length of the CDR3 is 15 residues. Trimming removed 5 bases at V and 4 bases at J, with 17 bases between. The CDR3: CASSRAPLGGYGYTF. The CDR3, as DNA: TGTGCCAGCAGCCGCGCCCCCCTTGGAGGCTATGGCTACACCTTC.

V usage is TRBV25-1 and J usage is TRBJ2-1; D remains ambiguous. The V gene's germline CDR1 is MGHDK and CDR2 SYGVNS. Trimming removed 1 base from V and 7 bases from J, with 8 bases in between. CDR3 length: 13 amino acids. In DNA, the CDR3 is TGTGCCAGCAGTGAATTCGGCGGAAATGAGCAGTTCTTC. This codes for CASSEFGGNEQFF.

CDR3 sequence (DNA): TGTGCCAGCAGTAAACGCCAGGGCTCGAACACTGAAGCTTTCTTT. It encodes CASSKRQGSNTEAFF. This chain links TRBV27 with TRBJ1-1; tentative D call: TRBD1 (5 bases). The CDR3 extends over 15 amino acids. Germline CDR1 and CDR2: MNHEY and SMNVEV (reference sequence). The V gene lost 5 bases and the J gene lost 1 base, with 14 bases spanning the gap.

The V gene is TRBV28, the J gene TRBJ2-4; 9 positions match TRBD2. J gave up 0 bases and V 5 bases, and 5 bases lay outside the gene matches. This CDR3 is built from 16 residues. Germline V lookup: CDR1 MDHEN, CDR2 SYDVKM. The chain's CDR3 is CASSLLAGLAKNIQYF. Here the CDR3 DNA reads TGTGCCAGCAGTCTCCTAGCGGGGCTAGCCAAAAACATTCAGTACTTC.

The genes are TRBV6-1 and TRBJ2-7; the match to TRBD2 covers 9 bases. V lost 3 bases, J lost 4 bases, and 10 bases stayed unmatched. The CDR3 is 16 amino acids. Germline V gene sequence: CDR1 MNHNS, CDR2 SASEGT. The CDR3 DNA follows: TGTGCCAGCAGTGATCTCTCGTGGCGGGAGGGGTACGAGCAGTACTTC. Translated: CASSDLSWREGYEQYF.